The entry below gives a single TCR beta chain sequence along with its context. The data were obtained in a study of blood T cell repertoires in COVID-19. Sequencing used immunoSEQ multiplex PCR; TCRdb keeps in-frame clones, though not all of them. This sample has 150,000 to 200,000 clones, with around 83% found just once. The CDR3 is made up of 12 amino acids. Trimming stripped 6 bases from V and 7 bases from J, with 13 bases between. The germline V gene has CDR1 MDHEN and CDR2 SYDVKM. Material: peripheral blood. This clonotype originated in a human donor in a cohort sampled during active COVID-19. The chain has TRBV28 and TRBJ2-7; TRBD1 is a possible D gene (6 bases). The CDR3 bases are TGTGCCAGCAGGCTGGGGGCGGGTGAGCAGTACTTC. It is translated as CASRLGAGEQYF.